This T cell receptor (beta chain) is drawn from a study of graft-versus-host responses after intestinal transplantation (dated by TCRdb to 2020 to 2023). Background for the entire study: The transplants that recipients received were multivisceral, liver-intestinal, or isolated intestinal. Every recipient was given anti-thymocyte globulin induction, followed by 2 to 3 years of maintenance tacrolimus and steroids. Graft-versus-host and host-versus-graft alloreactive T cell clones were tracked in the graft, circulation and bone marrow after intestinal transplantation using bulk TCR-beta CDR3 sequencing. To identify alloreactive clones, pre-transplant mixed lymphocyte reaction products were sequenced and then compared with unstimulated pre-transplant donor and recipient T cells. Of the roughly 25 intestinal transplant recipients enrolled in the cohort, one of whom was a retransplant, a few patients without pretransplant specimens were excluded. A peak of at least 4% donor T cells among recipient peripheral blood mononuclear cells was the definition used for donor T cell macrochimerism. Rather than going through the commercial service, samples from three later patients were sequenced in-house on an Illumina MiSeq and processed with MiXCR.

Reading the label with the study, this specimen's time point is: cells obtained before transplantation from donor or recipient. CD3+CD4+ and CD3+CD8+ populations were FACS-sorted from unstimulated pre-transplant donor and recipient cells taken from spleen or lymph nodes. Results and caveats for the whole study, not just this receptor: Early after transplant, peak levels of circulating GvH clones were found to be associated with declines in HvG clones. The relatively low number and heterogeneity of intestinal transplant patients limited the conclusions. GvH clones were detected in recipient bone marrow, and some appeared earlier in ileal mucosa or blood, consistent with an intestinal mucosal origin. In patients with donor T cell macrochimerism, the allografts had high GvH to HvG T cell clonal ratios.

This clone has a single count. Its antigen is unknown. No base quality information exists; no much larger clone differs at one position. Library prep was done by the immunoSEQ multiplex PCR assay. For most patients, genomic DNA was isolated with the Qiagen DNeasy Blood and Tissue Kit and sent frozen to Adaptive Biotechnologies for TCR sequencing. Adaptive Biotechnologies carried out high-throughput TCR-beta CDR3 sequencing of genomic DNA for most patients. Per the original workflow: TCR sequencing data were retrieved from Adaptive's ImmunoSEQ software for more than 15 patients, whereas a few other patients were processed with MiXCR and VDJtools. To correct CD4 versus CD8 sorting errors, any sequence found in both subsets at a frequency ratio below 5:1 was removed. CDR3 nucleotide sequences shared between donor and recipient were removed because their origin could not be assigned. Alloreactive clones required at least 2-fold expansion over unstimulated cells and minimum CFSE-low frequency of 0.002% (template counts) or 0.001% (read counts). Mappable clones were those detected in sequenced pre-transplant spleen, lymph node, or MLR CFSE-low populations of the donor or recipient. The cumulative frequency of alloreactive clones was calculated as a percentage of all sequences, weighted by copy number. TCRdb holds this immuneACCESS table with in-frame rearrangements only. Some clones are missing; in checked studies, unresolved V genes explain under half, and the rest has no known cause. V and J calls and clone size are given by that table; D and trimming were obtained from the DNA. The sample profile shows 95,000 to 130,000 clones; just over 90% of them were found once. Approximately 0.17% of the sample is held by the ten biggest clonotypes.

This sample comprised unstimulated CD4+ T cells sorted from spleen or lymph node cells, obtained before intestinal transplant. This clonotype was obtained from a human donor who received an intestinal transplant.

The DNA sequence follows: TGTGCCAGCAGAAAAGGGACAGGGGGCAATCAGCCCCAGCATTTT. It translates to CASRKGTGGNQPQHF. The chain links TRBV6-6 with TRBJ1-5, and 10 junctional nucleotides match TRBD1. Trimming accounts for 6 bases at V and 2 bases at J, while the number of junction bases matched to no gene is 4. Measured from the cysteine to the phenylalanine, the CDR3 is 15 residues long. The entry retains the CDR3 DNA only, 45 bases that are in frame from base 1. Based on the germline V gene (reference sequence), the CDR1 and CDR2 sequences are MNHNY and SVGAGI.